This entry describes one T cell receptor beta chain. The clone's antigen remains unknown. No qualities accompany the bases; no much larger clone lies one base away. This sample stems from a study of T cell responses to AZD1222 COVID-19 vaccine (TCRdb year 2021). Regarding the study in general: Because spike-specific TCR depth and breadth did not differ between the two schedules, AZD1222 recipients who got a second dose at roughly 4 weeks were pooled with those who got a second dose at roughly 12 weeks. TCR sequencing was performed for 230 to 250 trial participants, of whom around 210 were given two doses of AZD1222 and some 26 were given two doses of MenACWY control vaccine. Trial participants were enrolled by age into 18-55, 56-69 and 70-plus year subgroups, with 148, 28 and 57 TCR-sequenced participants respectively. What the research found in general, with its limitations: The 56-69-year group was small, and its depth increase did not reach significance, likely because of low power. After two AZD1222 doses, both the breadth and the depth of spike-specific TCRs were significantly higher than at day 0 and than in MenACWY recipients. The whole spike protein was spanned by vaccine-associated CD4 TCRs, and dominant responses were seen in regions 160-218 and 743-854. Participants were mostly white British and included more females than males, and it was suggested by the authors that clonal diversity may have been underestimated. Because no day 14 peak-response samples were available, the repertoires could be characterized only after the peak T cell response. Conclusions about previously exposed vaccinees are limited, since just a handful of AZD1222 recipients were seropositive for SARS-CoV-2 at baseline. Reportedly, almost half of the unique spike-specific TCRs recognized epitopes lying outside the regions that are mutated in the B.1.351 and B.1.1.7 variants.

The CDR3 regions of human TCRbeta chains were analyzed by immunosequencing. In the source study's methods: Repertoire TCRs were matched against a reference library of SARS-CoV-2-specific TCRs generated with the MIRA antigen-specificity platform. Breadth was defined as the fraction of unique TCRs that were SARS-CoV-2-associated, and depth was defined as the fraction of total T cells that were SARS-CoV-2-associated. Using the MIRA data, every spike-specific TCR was mapped to the spike region that the TCR reacted to and assigned to either a CD4 or a CD8 class. Log10-transformed breadth and depth values were compared by one-way ANOVA with Sidak's multiple comparisons tests. TCRdb obtained this table from immuneACCESS and retained in-frame rearrangements with V and J assigned. These tables miss some clones; where compared with another copy, unresolved V genes account for less than half of the shortfall, and the remainder is unexplained. V and J calls plus clone size are reproduced from that table; the DNA served to infer D and trimming. The sample records 150,000 to 180,000 clones, about 88% of which are singletons. Of the sample, around 3% falls within the top ten clones.

According to the study, the label for this sample's time point signals: baseline before first vaccination. Vaccinee samples were obtained from the UK trials COV001 and COV002, which included a single-blind randomized controlled phase 2/3 trial of AZD1222 (ChAdOx1 nCoV-19) in healthy adults. Trial participant PBMC samples were collected at day 0 and day 28 after the second dose for TCRbeta chain sequencing. V drops 3 bases and J drops 5 bases, leaving 11 bases in between. CDR1 and CDR2, per the germline V gene, are KGHSH and LQKENI. From the cysteine through the phenylalanine, the CDR3 covers 13 amino acids. Of the read, only the CDR3 DNA is kept; its 39 bases are in frame from base 1.

The sequence links TRBV18 to TRBJ2-7; the D gene lacks a confident call. The source material was peripheral blood, sampled on day 0 of AZD1222 vaccination. The source of this sequence is an adult in good health. CDR3 protein: CASSPQESHEQYF. The DNA is TGTGCCAGCTCACCTCAGGAGTCCCACGAGCAGTACTTC.